A selection of T cell receptor beta chains follows, all from one sample in a study of STAT5B mutations in CD4+ large granular lymphocyte leukemia. Sequencing was performed with immunoSEQ multiplex PCR; in TCRdb, only in-frame clones are kept and a portion is missing. The sample includes approximately 33,000 clones, approximately 69% of them seen just once. Source material: CD4+ T cells from blood buffy coats. All receptors come from a human donor in good health. Both conserved end residues are part of each CDR3. The D gene is left open where the match is weak. The size of a clone is reported for some rows only, either as once, few or many, or as a class for expanded clones.

CASSLKGGGASGELFF	TGTGCCAGCAGCTTAAAGGGCGGGGGGGCCTCCGGGGAGCTGTTTTTT	TRBD2	TRBV7-2	TRBJ2-2	NA
CASSRDWKETQYF	TGTGCCAGCAGCCGGGACTGGAAGGAGACCCAGTACTTC	NA	TRBV11-2	TRBJ2-5	NA
CASRAQGRIYGYTF	TGTGCCAGCCGAGCTCAAGGACGGATTTATGGCTACACCTTC	NA	TRBV6-1	TRBJ1-2	NA
CASRNVPTANYGYTF	TGCGCCAGCAGAAACGTACCGACCGCCAACTATGGCTACACCTTC	NA	TRBV5-1	TRBJ1-2	once
CASSLQALAGDYEQYF	TGTGCCAGCAGCTTACAGGCTCTAGCGGGGGACTACGAGCAGTACTTC	TRBD2	TRBV7-2	TRBJ2-7	NA
CASSEVQGTGSGNTIYF	TGTGCCAGCAGTGAAGTACAGGGTACGGGCTCTGGAAACACCATATATTTT	NA	TRBV25-1	TRBJ1-3	once
CASSQGLYSGNTIYF	TGTGCCAGCAGCCAGGGACTGTACTCTGGAAACACCATATATTTT	NA	TRBV4-2	TRBJ1-3	NA
CASSYNYGYTF	TGTGCCAGCAGTTATAACTATGGCTACACCTTC	NA	TRBV6-6	TRBJ1-2	NA
CASSYTGRLNTEAFF	TGTGCCAGCAGTTACACGGGGAGGCTGAACACTGAAGCTTTCTTT	NA	TRBV6-6	TRBJ1-1	NA
CASSLGTGPGNTIYF	TGCGCCAGCAGCTTGGGGACAGGGCCTGGAAACACCATATATTTT	TRBD1	TRBV5-1	TRBJ1-3	once
CASSPRPGQGLGQPQHF	TGTGCCAGCTCACCACGTCCGGGACAGGGCTTGGGCCAGCCCCAGCATTTT	TRBD1	TRBV18	TRBJ1-5	NA
CASSVRRAGELFF	TGTGCCAGCAGTGTCCGCAGGGCCGGGGAGCTGTTTTTT	NA	TRBV6-1	TRBJ2-2	NA
CASSVQVQETQYF	TGTGCCAGCAGCGTACAGGTCCAAGAGACCCAGTACTTC	NA	TRBV7-2	TRBJ2-5	NA
CSASHERGGFF	TGCAGTGCTAGCCACGAGAGGGGGGGGTTCTTC	NA	TRBV20-1	TRBJ2-1	once
CASSLSPFTDTQYF	TGCGCCAGCAGCTTGAGCCCATTCACAGATACGCAGTATTTT	NA	TRBV5-1	TRBJ2-3	NA
CASSQQLDRAYSGANVLTF	TGCGCCAGCAGCCAGCAATTGGACAGGGCCTACTCTGGGGCCAACGTCCTGACTTTC	TRBD1	TRBV4-1	TRBJ2-6	NA
CASSLGGASYNEQFF	TGTGCCAGCAGTTTAGGGGGAGCCTCCTACAATGAGCAGTTCTTC	NA	TRBV27	TRBJ2-1	NA
CASTFTGVGQPQHF	TGTGCCAGTACCTTTACAGGCGTTGGTCAGCCCCAGCATTTT	NA	TRBV19	TRBJ1-5	once
CASSAYRASSYNSPLHF	TGTGCCAGCAGCGCATATCGGGCAAGCTCCTATAATTCACCCCTCCACTTT	NA	TRBV13	TRBJ1-6	NA
CASSLGVMNTEAFF	TGTGCCAGCAGCTTAGGGGTGATGAACACTGAAGCTTTCTTT	NA	TRBV2	TRBJ1-1	NA